Below are 13 T cell receptor beta chains sequenced from a single sample in a study of cytomegalovirus exposure and HLA in healthy donors. In the PCR, 60 Vbeta and 13 Jbeta primers were used. The assay was immunoSEQ multiplex PCR, and TCRdb's table has in-frame clones only and misses some. The profile shows 90,000 to 120,000 clones, around three quarters of them singletons. Sequenced: PBMCs. Receptors were obtained from a woman aged 18-35 years in good health and CMV-seropositive.

The V call is TRBV4-1, the J call TRBJ2-7; TRBD2 aligns across 11 bases. Germline V lookup: CDR1 MGHRA, CDR2 YSYEKL. V dropped 1 base and J dropped 1; count of bases not matched to a gene: 12. The CDR3 length is 19 residues. CDR3: CASSQGGGLAGGTSYEQYF. The DNA of the CDR3 is TGCGCCAGCAGCCAAGGGGGGGGCCTAGCGGGAGGAACATCCTACGAGCAGTACTTC.

This clone was counted only a few times. This chain uses TRBV28 with TRBJ2-5; no reliable D call. V lost 4 bases, J lost 0 bases, and 9 bases lay in between. The CDR3 has 14 residues. Germline CDR1 reads MDHEN; CDR2 reads SYDVKM. This chain's CDR3 is CASSSHIYQETQYF. DNA for the CDR3: TGTGCCAGCAGTTCACACATTTACCAAGAGACCCAGTACTTC.

V and J are TRBV7-3 and TRBJ2-1, with 9 bases lining up with TRBD2. Trimming took 2 bases from V and 8 from J; bases not matched to a gene: 4. CDR3 length: 14 residues. Germline V gene lookup returns CDR1 SGHTA and CDR2 FQGTGA. CDR3 region: CASSLAGGPYEQFF. In nucleotides, the CDR3 is TGTGCCAGCAGCTTAGCGGGAGGGCCCTATGAGCAGTTCTTC.

The rearrangement links TRBV7-3 to TRBJ2-1, with 9 nucleotides matching TRBD2. Germline-derived CDR1 and CDR2 are SGHTA and FQGTGA. The junction had 10 bases not matched to a gene; V was cut back by 5 bases and J by 8 bases. The length of the CDR3 is 15 residues. CDR3 region: CASSPSSGRSYEQFF. Here the CDR3 DNA reads TGTGCCAGCAGCCCCAGTAGCGGGAGAAGCTATGAGCAGTTCTTC.

This clone has just one count. The chain recombines TRBV14 with TRBJ2-7; the match to TRBD1 covers 10 bases. Germline values: CDR1 SGHDN, CDR2 FVKESK. This CDR3 region has 14 residues. V gave up 4 bases and J gave up 4 bases; unmatched junction bases: 4. The CDR3 sequence: CASSPRQGAYEQYF. The DNA of the CDR3 is TGTGCCAGCAGCCCTAGACAGGGGGCTTACGAGCAGTACTTC.

The chain carries TRBV10-2 and TRBJ2-1; 10 nucleotides agree with TRBD1. This CDR3 is built from 14 residues. Germline V gene data show CDR1 as WSHSY and CDR2 as SAAADI. The trim removed 8 bases at V and 8 bases at J, leaving 9 bases unmatched. The CDR3 is CASFRTGGSDEQFF. The DNA of the CDR3 is TGCGCCAGCTTCAGGACAGGGGGGTCGGATGAGCAGTTCTTC.

The chain has TRBV6-5 and TRBJ1-1, with D unclear. V dropped 6 bases and J dropped 1 base, with 12 bases sitting between them. This CDR3 comprises 14 residues. Germline CDR1 MNHEY, CDR2 SVGAGI. CDR3 protein: CASSPGRRNTEAFF. The CDR3 DNA reads TGTGCCAGCAGCCCCGGCAGGCGGAACACTGAAGCTTTCTTT.

The gene calls are TRBV7-6 and TRBJ1-4; D may be TRBD1 (5 bases). Germline V CDR1 and CDR2: SGHVS, FNYEAQ. V lost 4 bases and J 8 bases, leaving 20 bases between the germline ends. The CDR3 has 16 residues. The chain's CDR3 is CASSSLVTGGSEKLFF. CDR3 nucleotide sequence: TGTGCCAGCAGCTCATTAGTAACCGGGGGGAGCGAAAAACTGTTTTTT.

The chain links TRBV28 to TRBJ2-7; 10 bases are a match to TRBD1. There are 17 residues in the CDR3. Trimming took 6 bases from V and 2 from J; bases not matched to a gene: 13. From germline, CDR1 is MDHEN and CDR2 SYDVKM. The CDR3 DNA reads as TGTGCCAGCAGCCCGTCCCGGGACAGGGGCCTTCCCTACGAGCAGTACTTC. Protein product: CASSPSRDRGLPYEQYF.

This clone was counted a few times. The gene calls are TRBV6-1 and TRBJ2-1; 10 bases match TRBD2. V dropped 2 bases and J dropped 0; count of bases not matched to a gene: 10. This CDR3 region has 19 residues. In germline, CDR1 is MNHNS, CDR2 SASEGT. CDR3 amino acids: CASSEWASSGSRSYNEQFF. In DNA form, the CDR3 reads TGTGCCAGCAGTGAATGGGCGTCTAGCGGGAGCCGCTCCTACAATGAGCAGTTCTTC.

The chain recombines TRBV21-1 with TRBJ2-6; the D call in the table, TRBD2, was not verified against the DNA. TRBV21-1 is a recognized pseudogene. The CDR3 loop spans 18 amino acids. The DNA for the CDR3 is TGTGCCAGCAGCAATGAGCTAGCGGGAGGGCCTGGGGCCAACGTCCTGACTTTC. Translated: CASSNELAGGPGANVLTF.

V and J are TRBV9 and TRBJ1-3, with a tentative D call TRBD1 (5 bases). The CDR3 sequence is 14 residues long. CDR1 is SGDLS, CDR2 YYNGEE, per germline. With 2 bases removed from V and 2 bases from J, the gap between germline ends came to 8 bases. The CDR3 DNA is TGTGCCAGCAGCGTTGGGGGGACTGGAAACACCATATATTTT. Translating gives CASSVGGTGNTIYF.

In this sample, this clone turned up once. The V call is TRBV7-3, the J call TRBJ2-2, with TRBD1 identical over 8 bases. J lost 4 bases, V lost 2 bases, and 3 bases had no gene match. The length of the CDR3 is 15 residues. Germline V CDR1 and CDR2: SGHTA, FQGTGA. This CDR3 reads CASSLGTGSTGELFF. As DNA, the CDR3 is TGTGCCAGCAGCTTAGGGACAGGAAGCACCGGGGAGCTGTTTTTT.